The rows below give T cell receptor beta chains drawn from one sample of a study of shared clonotypes between healthy human individuals. Some clones are missing from TCRdb's copy, which holds only in-frame ones; the method was immunoSEQ multiplex PCR. The repertoire includes 2 million to 2.5 million clones, about 95% of them detected once, and about 1.1% sits in the top ten. Sequencing was performed on naive CD8+ T cells sorted from blood. The receptors here all came from a man between 18 and 35 years old in good health. Each CDR3 is given with its conserved first and last residue. The order of the fields is V gene, clone size, D gene, J gene, CDR3 protein, CDR3 DNA. D genes are given only for firm matches. For some rows the clone size is stated as once, few or many, or as a class when expanded; others skip it.

TRBV10-2	.	TRBD1	TRBJ1-5	CASSEQGQGYQPQHF	TGCGCCAGCAGTGAACAGGGACAGGGCTATCAGCCCCAGCATTTT
TRBV19	once	.	TRBJ2-1	CASSIGSTNYNEQFF	TGTGCCAGTAGTATAGGGTCGACTAACTACAATGAGCAGTTCTTC
TRBV2	.	TRBD1	TRBJ2-4	CASISGQGRNIQYF	TGTGCCAGCATTTCCGGACAGGGTAGAAACATTCAGTACTTC
TRBV27	.	TRBD2	TRBJ2-1	CASSPLAGVFHEQFF	TGTGCCAGCAGTCCGCTAGCGGGAGTTTTCCATGAGCAGTTCTTC
TRBV6-1	.	.	TRBJ2-7	CASSEFSGLTYEQYF	TGTGCCAGCAGTGAATTCTCCGGACTAACCTACGAGCAGTACTTC
TRBV2	.	TRBD1	TRBJ1-2	CASSEWDRGNYGYTF	TGTGCCAGCAGTGAATGGGACAGGGGCAACTATGGCTACACCTTC
TRBV9	.	.	TRBJ2-4	CASSFPGLTNIQYF	TGTGCCAGCAGCTTCCCGGGACTGACAAACATTCAGTACTTC
TRBV27	.	.	TRBJ1-5	CASSTDGPNQPQHF	TGTGCCAGCAGCACAGACGGGCCCAATCAGCCCCAGCATTTT
TRBV6-5	.	TRBD2	TRBJ2-3	CASSERGSTDTQYF	TGTGCCAGCTCCGAGCGGGGATCCACAGATACGCAGTATTTT
TRBV27	once	TRBD1	TRBJ1-2	CASSPQTGGYGYTF	TGTGCCAGCAGTCCACAGACAGGGGGCTATGGCTACACCTTC
TRBV30	.	TRBD1	TRBJ2-7	CAWSDGQGAREQYF	TGTGCCTGGAGTGACGGACAGGGGGCGCGGGAGCAGTACTTC
TRBV7-9	once	TRBD2	TRBJ2-1	CASSYVGSGSSYNEQFF	TGTGCCAGCAGCTACGTCGGTAGCGGGAGCTCCTACAATGAGCAGTTCTTC
TRBV10-3	.	.	TRBJ2-3	CAISETDTQYF	TGTGCCATCAGTGAAACAGATACGCAGTATTTT
TRBV2	.	.	TRBJ2-5	CASSEAAGAWETQYF	TGTGCCAGCAGTGAAGCGGCAGGGGCCTGGGAGACCCAGTACTTC
TRBV19	.	.	TRBJ2-7	CASSINGLSYEQYF	TGTGCCAGTAGTATTAATGGGCTTTCCTACGAGCAGTACTTC
TRBV30	.	TRBD2	TRBJ2-1	CAWSIYLAGDEQFF	TGTGCCTGGAGTATTTACCTAGCGGGAGACGAGCAGTTCTTC
TRBV7-8	.	.	TRBJ1-4	CASSLGGVGEKLFF	TGTGCCAGCAGCTTGGGAGGGGTCGGTGAAAAACTGTTTTTT
TRBV20-1	.	.	TRBJ2-1	CRVSASNEQFF	TGCAGGGTAAGCGCCAGTAATGAGCAGTTCTTC
TRBV2	.	TRBD2	TRBJ2-7	CASSEAVPGFGGKDEQYF	TGTGCCAGCAGTGAAGCGGTCCCCGGGTTCGGGGGGAAGGACGAGCAGTACTTC
TRBV14	.	.	TRBJ2-7	CASSQVPGALHYEQYF	TGTGCCAGCAGCCAAGTTCCCGGGGCGCTCCACTACGAGCAGTACTTC
TRBV27	.	.	TRBJ1-4	CASSPTGATNEKLFF	TGTGCCAGCAGTCCCACAGGCGCAACTAATGAAAAACTGTTTTTT
TRBV7-9	.	.	TRBJ2-2	CASSRMQGLNTGELFF	TGTGCCAGCAGCCGTATGCAGGGATTGAACACCGGGGAGCTGTTTTTT
TRBV2	.	.	TRBJ1-1	CASSEPVREVNTEAFF	TGTGCCAGCAGCGAACCTGTCAGGGAAGTGAACACTGAAGCTTTCTTT
TRBV2	.	.	TRBJ2-3	CASSEFGQPSTDTQYF	TGTGCCAGCAGTGAGTTCGGTCAGCCCAGCACAGATACGCAGTATTTT
TRBV27	few	TRBD1	TRBJ1-2	CASSASTGEANYGYTF	TGTGCCAGCAGTGCCTCGACAGGGGAAGCTAACTATGGCTACACCTTC
TRBV7-9	.	TRBD1	TRBJ2-3	CASSLVQGDDTQYF	TGTGCCAGCAGCTTGGTACAGGGGGACGATACGCAGTATTTT
TRBV28	.	.	TRBJ1-5	CASSSGAHQPQHF	TGTGCCAGCAGTTCAGGGGCCCATCAGCCCCAGCATTTT
TRBV4-1	.	.	TRBJ1-2	CASSLSPQGIYGYTF	TGCGCCAGCAGCCTCTCACCCCAGGGGATCTATGGCTACACCTTC
TRBV6-5	.	.	TRBJ2-6	CASSITAGANVLTF	TGTGCCAGCAGTATAACGGCTGGGGCCAACGTCCTGACTTTC
TRBV7-9	.	.	TRBJ1-5	CASSDPGGGPDSNQPQHF	TGTGCCAGCAGCGACCCCGGTGGGGGGCCGGATAGCAATCAGCCCCAGCATTTT
TRBV7-9	.	.	TRBJ2-5	CASSRPSRGGETQYF	TGTGCCAGCAGCCGACCTTCCAGGGGAGGGGAGACCCAGTACTTC
TRBV27	.	TRBD2	TRBJ2-1	CASSPLGVSGRSGEQFF	TGTGCCAGCAGCCCATTAGGGGTCAGCGGGAGGTCGGGTGAGCAGTTCTTC
TRBV10-3	.	.	TRBJ2-1	CAISQQNTYNEQFF	TGTGCCATCAGCCAGCAGAACACCTACAATGAGCAGTTCTTC
TRBV5-1	.	TRBD2	TRBJ2-3	CASSLAGGADTQYF	TGCGCCAGCAGCCTAGCGGGAGGCGCCGATACGCAGTATTTT
TRBV28	.	.	TRBJ1-5	CASQRGQGNQPQHF	TGTGCCAGTCAACGCGGGCAGGGGAATCAGCCCCAGCATTTT
TRBV6-6	.	TRBD1	TRBJ2-7	CASSYMGQGLYEQYF	TGTGCCAGCAGTTACATGGGACAGGGGCTCTACGAGCAGTACTTC
TRBV15	.	TRBD1	TRBJ2-2	CATSRDQGDTGELFF	TGTGCCACCAGCAGAGATCAGGGGGACACCGGGGAGCTGTTTTTT
TRBV5-6	.	.	TRBJ2-7	CASSSGTNEQYF	TGTGCCAGCAGCTCTGGGACCAACGAGCAGTACTTC
TRBV7-2	once	.	TRBJ2-7	CASRGGDDEQYF	TGTGCCAGCAGGGGGGGCGACGACGAGCAGTACTTC
TRBV9	.	.	TRBJ2-7	CASSPGGFEQYF	TGTGCCAGCAGCCCTGGGGGATTTGAGCAGTACTTC
TRBV21-1	.	.	TRBJ2-5	CASSKGSLLPQETQYF	TGTGCCAGCAGCAAGGGTAGCCTCCTCCCTCAAGAGACCCAGTACTTC
TRBV7-9	.	.	TRBJ2-3	CASSPRESASTDTQYF	TGTGCCAGCAGCCCCCGAGAGAGCGCGAGCACAGATACGCAGTATTTT
TRBV11-2	.	.	TRBJ2-5	CASSLGTETQYF	TGTGCCAGCAGCTTAGGCACAGAGACCCAGTACTTC
TRBV9	once	.	TRBJ1-2	CASSGWGEGDYGYTF	TGTGCCAGCAGCGGGTGGGGTGAGGGGGACTATGGCTACACCTTC
TRBV6-6	.	.	TRBJ2-5	CASSWTGTLEETQYF	TGTGCCAGCAGTTGGACCGGGACCCTAGAGGAGACCCAGTACTTC
TRBV5-4	once	.	TRBJ2-5	CASSLAGGTLQYF	TGTGCCAGCAGCTTGGCGGGCGGGACCCTTCAGTACTTC
TRBV4-3	.	.	TRBJ1-2	CASSQDQGFYGYTF	TGCGCCAGCAGCCAAGATCAGGGATTCTATGGCTACACCTTC
TRBV4-3	.	.	TRBJ2-3	CASSPLGNTDTQYF	TGCGCCAGCAGCCCGTTGGGCAACACAGATACGCAGTATTTT
TRBV10-1	once	TRBD2	TRBJ2-7	CASSSSGTHEQYF	TGCGCCAGCAGTTCTAGCGGGACCCACGAGCAGTACTTC
TRBV7-9	.	TRBD1	TRBJ1-1	CASSHRDRDTEAFF	TGTGCCAGCAGCCACCGGGACAGGGACACTGAAGCTTTCTTT
TRBV28	.	.	TRBJ1-5	CASSFARGGSQPQHF	TGTGCCAGCAGTTTCGCCAGGGGAGGGAGTCAGCCCCAGCATTTT
TRBV9	.	TRBD1	TRBJ2-1	CASSVGVGTGSVDEQFF	TGTGCCAGCAGCGTAGGGGTGGGGACAGGGTCGGTCGATGAGCAGTTCTTC
TRBV6-5	.	.	TRBJ2-3	CASSYSDTPGDTQYF	TGTGCCAGCAGTTACTCAGACACCCCCGGGGATACGCAGTATTTT
TRBV28	.	.	TRBJ2-7	CASSLAGGNLGEQYF	TGTGCCAGCAGTTTAGCGGGCGGGAACCTGGGGGAGCAGTACTTC
TRBV29-1	.	.	TRBJ2-7	CSVLEGHEQYF	TGCAGCGTTCTCGAGGGGCACGAGCAGTACTTC
TRBV5-6	.	.	TRBJ2-5	CASSFGTQETQYF	TGTGCCAGCAGCTTCGGAACGCAAGAGACCCAGTACTTC
TRBV27	.	TRBD2	TRBJ2-2	CASSFLGVAGVNTGELFF	TGTGCCAGCAGTTTTCTTGGGGTAGCGGGAGTGAACACCGGGGAGCTGTTTTTT
TRBV19	.	.	TRBJ1-1	CASSIGDGMNTEAFF	TGTGCCAGTAGTATAGGGGACGGAATGAACACTGAAGCTTTCTTT
TRBV2	.	.	TRBJ2-5	CASWLRETQYF	TGTGCCAGCTGGCTAAGGGAGACCCAGTACTTC
TRBV7-3	.	TRBD1	TRBJ2-1	CASSPDRANEQFF	TGTGCCAGCAGCCCCGACAGGGCCAATGAGCAGTTCTTC